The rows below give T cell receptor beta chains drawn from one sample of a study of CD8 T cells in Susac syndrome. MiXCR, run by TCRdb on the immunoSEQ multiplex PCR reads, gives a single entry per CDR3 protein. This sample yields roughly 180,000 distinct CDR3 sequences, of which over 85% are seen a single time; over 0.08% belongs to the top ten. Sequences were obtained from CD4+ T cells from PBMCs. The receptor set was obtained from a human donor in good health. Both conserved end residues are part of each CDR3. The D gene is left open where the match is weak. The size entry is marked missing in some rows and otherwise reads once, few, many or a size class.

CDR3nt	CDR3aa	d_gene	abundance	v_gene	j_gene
TGTGCCTGGAAGGGAGGCTATGGCTACACCTTC	CAWKGGYGYTF	NA	NA	TRBV30	TRBJ1-2
TGCAGCGGGGGAACAGGGGGCGGGGAGCAGTACTTC	CSGGTGGGEQYF	TRBD1	NA	TRBV29-1	TRBJ2-7
TGTGCCAGCAGCAAAGGTGGGTTTGAAGCTTTCTTT	CASSKGGFEAFF	NA	NA	TRBV21-1	TRBJ1-1
TGTGCCAGCAGTAGCGATGAAAGTCAGCCCCAGCATTTT	CASSSDESQPQHF	NA	NA	TRBV28	TRBJ1-5
TGTGCCAGCAGCCCCGAAGGGGACCTGAACACCGGGGAGCTGTTTTTT	CASSPEGDLNTGELFF	NA	NA	TRBV5-4	TRBJ2-2
TGTGCCAGCTCCCCATCTGGCCAGGAGAATCCGTTCTTC	CASSPSGQENPFF	NA	NA	TRBV18	TRBJ2-1
TGTGCCAGCAGTGCCCCTAGCGAAAGGGTCGGGGAGCTGTTTTTT	CASSAPSERVGELFF	NA	NA	TRBV25-1	TRBJ2-2
TGTGCCAGCAGTTTTCTAGCACTCTCCTACAATGAGCAGTTCTTC	CASSFLALSYNEQFF	NA	NA	TRBV27	TRBJ2-1
TGTGCCTGGAGTGTACTGGGACAGGGGGTTGAGGGCGAGCAGTACTTC	CAWSVLGQGVEGEQYF	TRBD1	NA	TRBV30	TRBJ2-7
TGCGCCAGCAGCTTGGATGGCTCCCTTCGTCAAGAGACCCAGTACTTC	CASSLDGSLRQETQYF	NA	NA	TRBV5-1	TRBJ2-5
TGTGCCAGCAGTTACTCGTCTAGAGGGCCCCAAGAGACCCAGTACTTC	CASSYSSRGPQETQYF	NA	NA	TRBV6-6	TRBJ2-5
TGTGCCAGCAGCCGACTAGCGAAAGAGACCCAGTACTTC	CASSRLAKETQYF	TRBD2	NA	TRBV6-2/TRBV6-3	TRBJ2-5
TGCGCCAGCAGATCCTACACTGAAGCTTTCTTT	CASRSYTEAFF	NA	NA	TRBV23-1	TRBJ1-1
TGTGCCTGGAAGAGGGCCCAGAACACTGAAGCTTTCTTT	CAWKRAQNTEAFF	NA	once	TRBV30	TRBJ1-1
TGCGCCAGCAGCCTCGGGACCACCTCTGGAAACACCATATATTTT	CASSLGTTSGNTIYF	NA	NA	TRBV5-1	TRBJ1-3
TGCGCCAGCAGCTCCCGGACCAAGACAGATACGCAGTATTTT	CASSSRTKTDTQYF	NA	NA	TRBV5-1	TRBJ2-3
TGCGCCAGCAGCCAAGCCCCGGGAGATGAGCAGTTCTTC	CASSQAPGDEQFF	NA	NA	TRBV4-1	TRBJ2-1
TGTGCCAGCAGACCAAAGTTGGTTAAGACAGGCCCTAATGAAAAACTGTTTTTT	CASRPKLVKTGPNEKLFF	NA	NA	TRBV27	TRBJ1-4
TGTGCCAGCAGCGTAGTTGTTGTAGGTGAGCAGTTCTTC	CASSVVVVGEQFF	NA	NA	TRBV9	TRBJ2-1
TGTGCCAGCAGCTTGAACTCGGGGACTGGAAACACCATATATTTT	CASSLNSGTGNTIYF	NA	NA	TRBV7-3	TRBJ1-3
TGTGCCAGCACCCACCGGGACTCTCGCGCCCACGAGCAGTACTTC	CASTHRDSRAHEQYF	NA	NA	TRBV12-3/TRBV12-4	TRBJ2-7
TGCAGCGTTGAGTCCAATCCTAAGGGTGGCTACACCTTC	CSVESNPKGGYTF	NA	NA	TRBV29-1	TRBJ1-2
TGTGCCAGCAGGGAGGCTGAAGCTTTCTTT	CASREAEAFF	NA	NA	TRBV28	TRBJ1-1
TGTGCCTGGACCCAGCAGGGTAATGAAAAACTGTTTTTT	CAWTQQGNEKLFF	NA	NA	TRBV30	TRBJ1-4
TGCGCCAGCAGCTTGACTAGCGGGAGCTCCGGGGAGCTGTTTTTT	CASSLTSGSSGELFF	TRBD2	NA	TRBV5-1	TRBJ2-2
TGTGCCAGCAGCCAAGATCTGGGCAATCAGCCCCAGCATTTT	CASSQDLGNQPQHF	NA	NA	TRBV3-1	TRBJ1-5
TGCAGCGTTGATTCTGGACAGGGGGCACCCAATGAGCAGTTCTTC	CSVDSGQGAPNEQFF	TRBD1	once	TRBV29-1	TRBJ2-1
TGCGCCAGCAGCTCTGACGGGCAGCGGACAGATACGCAGTATTTT	CASSSDGQRTDTQYF	NA	NA	TRBV5-1	TRBJ2-3
TGTGCCAGCAGCCAAGGGTCCGGACACTCCTACAATGAGCAGTTCTTC	CASSQGSGHSYNEQFF	NA	NA	TRBV14	TRBJ2-1
TGTGCCAGCAGTGATTCGGGTTTCGGGGAAAAACTGTTTTTT	CASSDSGFGEKLFF	NA	NA	TRBV2	TRBJ1-4
TGTGCCAGCAGCCTCGAACGTCTTGAGCAGTTCTTC	CASSLERLEQFF	NA	NA	TRBV5-4	TRBJ2-1
TGCAGTGCTAGAGATCGTAGGAGAGACCCCGGGGGTGAGCAGTTCTTC	CSARDRRRDPGGEQFF	NA	NA	TRBV20-1	TRBJ2-1
TGCAGCGTTTCCGAGGACAGGGACGCGGAGACCCAGTACTTC	CSVSEDRDAETQYF	TRBD1	NA	TRBV29-1	TRBJ2-5
TGTGCCAGCTCAACCGGGGGTGCGGCTAATGAAAAACTGTTTTTT	CASSTGGAANEKLFF	NA	NA	TRBV28	TRBJ1-4
TGTGCCAGCAGCGTCGCCTACGAGCAGTACTTC	CASSVAYEQYF	NA	NA	TRBV7-2	TRBJ2-7
TGTGCCAGCAGCCGACCGGGACAGGGCAGCGAGCAGTACTTC	CASSRPGQGSEQYF	TRBD1	NA	TRBV3-1	TRBJ2-7
TGTGCCAGCTCACGGACAGGGGTTCTGAGCAATCAGCCCCAGCATTTT	CASSRTGVLSNQPQHF	TRBD1	NA	TRBV18	TRBJ1-5
TGTGCCTGGCAGACTATCTACGAGCAGTACTTC	CAWQTIYEQYF	NA	NA	TRBV30	TRBJ2-7
TGCAGCGTTGGGGGACAGATACTAGCGGGAGGCACAGATACGCAGTATTTT	CSVGGQILAGGTDTQYF	TRBD2	NA	TRBV29-1	TRBJ2-3
TGTGCCAGCAGCCAGACTGCAAACCGATACGAGCAGTACTTC	CASSQTANRYEQYF	NA	NA	TRBV3-1	TRBJ2-7
TGTGCCAGCAGCCAAGGATTAAGCTCAAGCTACACCTTC	CASSQGLSSSYTF	NA	NA	TRBV14	TRBJ1-2
TGCGCCAGCAGCCGGACTAGCGGGAGGACAGATACGCAGTATTTT	CASSRTSGRTDTQYF	TRBD2	NA	TRBV5-1	TRBJ2-3
TGTGCCAGCCGAGACACCGGCAATCAGCCCCAGCATTTT	CASRDTGNQPQHF	NA	NA	TRBV6-2/TRBV6-3	TRBJ1-5
TGCAGCGTTGGGGGGGATTTGAACACCGGGGAGCTGTTTTTT	CSVGGDLNTGELFF	NA	NA	TRBV29-1	TRBJ2-2
TGCAGCGTTGATCGCCAGGGTGGAGAGACCCAGTACTTC	CSVDRQGGETQYF	NA	NA	TRBV29-1	TRBJ2-5
TGTGCCTGGAAACGACGGGACAGGGCAGGCTATGGCTACACCTTC	CAWKRRDRAGYGYTF	TRBD1	NA	TRBV30	TRBJ1-2
TGCAGCGTCCGTGCCGGGACAGGGCGCTACGAGCAGTACTTC	CSVRAGTGRYEQYF	TRBD1	NA	TRBV29-1	TRBJ2-7
TGTGCCAGCGCGGGACAGGGGGCCCCTGGGGCCAACGTCCTGACTTTC	CASAGQGAPGANVLTF	TRBD1	NA	TRBV19	TRBJ2-6
TGTGCCAGCAGTGGGAGCTACGGGGAGACCCAGTACTTC	CASSGSYGETQYF	NA	once	TRBV25-1	TRBJ2-5
TGCAGCGTTGGTATGGGGCCTGGAAACACCATATATTTT	CSVGMGPGNTIYF	NA	NA	TRBV29-1	TRBJ1-3
TGTGCCAGCAGCACCTACCGACTAGACTCCTACAATGAGCAGTTCTTC	CASSTYRLDSYNEQFF	NA	NA	TRBV5-4	TRBJ2-1
TGTGCCAGCTCACCTAGCGGGAGGGCCATCGAGACCCAGTACTTC	CASSPSGRAIETQYF	TRBD2	NA	TRBV18	TRBJ2-5
TGTGCCAGCAGTCGTTTTGGAGGGGCTGGAGATTACGAGCAGTACTTC	CASSRFGGAGDYEQYF	NA	NA	TRBV27	TRBJ2-7
TGCGCCAGCAGCCAAGTTACAGCCGGGGCCAACGTCCTGACTTTC	CASSQVTAGANVLTF	NA	NA	TRBV4-3	TRBJ2-6
TGTGCCAGCAGCACGAGAAGCGGGAGGGGCACAGATACGCAGTATTTT	CASSTRSGRGTDTQYF	TRBD2	NA	TRBV7-8	TRBJ2-3